This T cell receptor (beta chain) emerged from a study of T cells after yellow fever vaccination. Findings and limits, study-wide: Weaker overall, the secondary response nonetheless peaked faster (day 5 versus 15).

About this clonotype itself: Its antigen is unidentified.

Germline V gene lookup returns CDR1 DFQATT and CDR2 SNEGSKA (reference sequence). This CDR3 is 16 amino acids long. Template switching with 5'RACE generated the TCR cDNA and added a universal primer site and UMIs. From the 5' RACE reads, TCRdb called clonotypes with MiXCR, one entry per CDR3 protein. The sample holds roughly 320,000 distinct CDR3 sequences, roughly 10% seen once. The sample consisted of CD4+ T cells sorted from PBMCs, taken 45 days after the yellow fever booster vaccination. The chain links TRBV20-1 to TRBJ1-1; D is possibly TRBD1 (6 bases). This clonotype was sampled from a man aged 18 to 29 who received the YFV17D yellow fever vaccine. CDR3 DNA sequence: TGCAGCCCCACGATCCCGCGATGGGGGGCGAACACTGAAGCTTTCTTT. It translates to CSPTIPRWGANTEAFF.